This TCR beta chain derives from a study of response to subunit inactivated influenza vaccine (dated by TCRdb to 2017 to 2018). With respect to the entire study: Deep quantitative T cell receptor repertoire profiling was used in the study to track responses to a trivalent subunit inactivated influenza vaccine. Paper-wide results and their limitations: It was suggested by the authors that each seasonal influenza vaccination may recruit only a limited number of new T cells.

Counted from cysteine to phenylalanine, this CDR3 has 16 amino acids. The entry retains the CDR3 DNA only, 48 bases that are in frame from base 1. The junction shows trimming of 2 bases on V and 4 bases on J, plus 14 bases between the germline ends. CDR1 and CDR2 are read off the germline V gene as MDHEN and SYDVKM. Libraries were made using RT-PCR. Instrument used: Illumina HiSeq 2500. Through fastp at Q25 and MiXCR, TCRdb rebuilt clones from the public reads, retaining in-frame beta chains. Rows with a matching CDR3 protein are joined into one entry that keeps the most common DNA and genes. For this sample there are 530,000 or so distinct CDR3 sequences; 10% to 15% appear just once. The ten most abundant clones make up roughly 10% of the sample. This clonotype came up a few times. Its antigen is currently not known. Base qualities were left out, and no much larger clone turns up one base away.

The chain employs TRBV28 and TRBJ2-2, with a tentative D call of TRBD1 or TRBD2, each matching 5 bases. The sequenced sample was PBMCs from blood, obtained on the day of vaccination. The clonotype comes from a man aged 45-65 years who received an inactivated influenza vaccine. Donor details come from another sample of the same person, matched by shared clones. The CDR3 protein: CASSLPQRGSTGELFF. The nucleotides read TGTGCCAGCAGTTTACCGCAGAGGGGTAGCACCGGGGAGCTGTTTTTT. Beyond the CDR3, the reference TRBV28 and TRBJ2-2 genes provide the residues; the full variable domain reads: DVKVTQSSRYLVKRTGEKVFLECVQDMDHENMFWYRQDPGLGLRLIYFSYDVKMKEKGDIPEGYSVSREKKERFSLILESASTNQTSMYLCASSLPQRGSTGELFFGEGSRLTVL.